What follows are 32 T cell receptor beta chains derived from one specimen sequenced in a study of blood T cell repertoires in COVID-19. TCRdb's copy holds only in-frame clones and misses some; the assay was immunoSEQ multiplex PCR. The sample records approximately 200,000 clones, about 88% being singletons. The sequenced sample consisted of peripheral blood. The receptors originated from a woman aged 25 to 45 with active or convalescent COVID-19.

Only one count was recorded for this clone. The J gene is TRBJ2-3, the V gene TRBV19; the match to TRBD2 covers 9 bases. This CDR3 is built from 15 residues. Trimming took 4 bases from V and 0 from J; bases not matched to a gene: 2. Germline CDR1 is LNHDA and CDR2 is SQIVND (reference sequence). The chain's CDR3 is CASSTGLASTDTQYF. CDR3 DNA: TGTGCCAGTAGTACTGGACTAGCGAGCACAGATACGCAGTATTTT.

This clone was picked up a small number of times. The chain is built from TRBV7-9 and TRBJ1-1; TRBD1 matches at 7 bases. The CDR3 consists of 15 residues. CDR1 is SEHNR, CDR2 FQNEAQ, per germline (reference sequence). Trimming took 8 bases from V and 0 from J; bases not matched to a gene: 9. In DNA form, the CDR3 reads TGTGCCAGCGGACTAATACAGGGGATGAACACTGAAGCTTTCTTT. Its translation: CASGLIQGMNTEAFF.

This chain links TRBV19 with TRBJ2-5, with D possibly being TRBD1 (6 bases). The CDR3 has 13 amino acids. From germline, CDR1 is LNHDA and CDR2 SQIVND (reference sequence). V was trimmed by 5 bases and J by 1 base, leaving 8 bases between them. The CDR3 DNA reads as TGTGCCAGTAGTTCGGACAGCCAAGAGACCCAGTACTTC. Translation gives CASSSDSQETQYF.

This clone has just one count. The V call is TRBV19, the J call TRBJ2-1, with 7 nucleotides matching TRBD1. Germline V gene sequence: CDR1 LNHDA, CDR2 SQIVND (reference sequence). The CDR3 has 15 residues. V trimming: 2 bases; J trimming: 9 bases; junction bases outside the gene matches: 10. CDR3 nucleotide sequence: TGTGCCAGTAGTATACAGGGGGTAAACGGAGCTGAGCAGTTCTTC. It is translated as CASSIQGVNGAEQFF.

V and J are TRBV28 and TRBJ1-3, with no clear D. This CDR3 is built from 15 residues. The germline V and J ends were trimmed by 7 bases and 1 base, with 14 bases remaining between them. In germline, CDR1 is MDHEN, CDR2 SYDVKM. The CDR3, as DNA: TGTGCCAGCAAACCCGGAGGATATTCTGGAAACACCATATATTTT. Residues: CASKPGGYSGNTIYF.

CDR3 DNA sequence: TGTGCCAGCAGCCAACGCGGGACAGCCATCGGTAACACTGAAGCTTTCTTT. Amino acids: CASSQRGTAIGNTEAFF. The V gene is TRBV3-1 (or the pseudogene TRBV3-2), the J gene TRBJ1-1; 7 bases fit TRBD1. CDR3 length: 17 amino acids. Germline V gene sequence: CDR1 LGHDT, CDR2 YNNKEL (reference sequence). The ends lost 2 bases at V and 2 bases at J; junction bases unmatched: 11.

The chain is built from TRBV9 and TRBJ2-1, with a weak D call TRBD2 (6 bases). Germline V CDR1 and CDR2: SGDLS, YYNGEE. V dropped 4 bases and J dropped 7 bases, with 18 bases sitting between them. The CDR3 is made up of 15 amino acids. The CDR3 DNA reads TGTGCCAGCAGCTCCAACCCGGGACTTCTTAATGAGCAGTTCTTC. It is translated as CASSSNPGLLNEQFF. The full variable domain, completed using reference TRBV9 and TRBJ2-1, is DSGVTQTPKHLITATGQRVTLRCSPRSGDLSVYWYQQSLDQGLQFLIQYYNGEERAKGNILERFSAQQFPDLHSELNLSSLELGDSALYFCASSSNPGLLNEQFFGPGTRLTVL.

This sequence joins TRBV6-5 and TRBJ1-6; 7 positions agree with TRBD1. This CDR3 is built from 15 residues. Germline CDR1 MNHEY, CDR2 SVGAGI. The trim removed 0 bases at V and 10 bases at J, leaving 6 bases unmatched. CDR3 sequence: CASSYSKTGSSPLHF. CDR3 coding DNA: TGTGCCAGCAGTTACTCGAAGACAGGGAGCTCACCCCTCCACTTT.

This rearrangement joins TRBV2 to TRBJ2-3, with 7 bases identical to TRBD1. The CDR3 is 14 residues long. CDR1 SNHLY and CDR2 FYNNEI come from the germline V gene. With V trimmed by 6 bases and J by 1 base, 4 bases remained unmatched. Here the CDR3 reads CASSPGQGTDTQYF. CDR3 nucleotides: TGTGCCAGCAGCCCCGGACAGGGCACAGATACGCAGTATTTT.

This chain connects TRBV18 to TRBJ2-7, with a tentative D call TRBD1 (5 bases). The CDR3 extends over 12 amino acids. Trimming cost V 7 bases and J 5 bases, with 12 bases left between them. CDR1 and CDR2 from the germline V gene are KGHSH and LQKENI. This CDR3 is CASCRDFDEQYF. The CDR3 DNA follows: TGTGCCAGCTGCAGGGATTTCGACGAGCAGTACTTC.

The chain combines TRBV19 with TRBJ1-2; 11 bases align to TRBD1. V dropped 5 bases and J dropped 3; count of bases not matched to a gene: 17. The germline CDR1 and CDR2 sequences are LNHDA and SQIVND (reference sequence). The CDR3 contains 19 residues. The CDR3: CASSFGPGQGAGIDYGYTF. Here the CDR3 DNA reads TGTGCCAGTAGTTTTGGGCCCGGACAGGGGGCTGGAATTGACTATGGCTACACCTTC.

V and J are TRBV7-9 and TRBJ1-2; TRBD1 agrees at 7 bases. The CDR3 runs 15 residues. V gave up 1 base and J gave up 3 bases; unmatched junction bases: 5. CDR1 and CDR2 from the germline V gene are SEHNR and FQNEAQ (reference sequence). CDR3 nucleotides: TGTGCCAGCAGCTTAGGACAGGGAGGAGACTATGGCTACACCTTC. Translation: CASSLGQGGDYGYTF.

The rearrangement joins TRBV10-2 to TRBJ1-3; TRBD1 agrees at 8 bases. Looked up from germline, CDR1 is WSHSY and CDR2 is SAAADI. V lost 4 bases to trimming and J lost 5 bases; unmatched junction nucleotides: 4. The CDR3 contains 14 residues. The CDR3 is CASSVGTGRNTIYF. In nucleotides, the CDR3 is TGCGCCAGCAGTGTTGGGACAGGTCGAAACACCATATATTTT.

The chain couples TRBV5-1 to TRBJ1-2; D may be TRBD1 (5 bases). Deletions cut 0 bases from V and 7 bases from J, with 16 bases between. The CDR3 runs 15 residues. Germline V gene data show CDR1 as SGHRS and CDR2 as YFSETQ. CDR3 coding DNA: TGCGCCAGCAGCTTGGTAGCAGGGATATATGGTGGCTACACCTTC. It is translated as CASSLVAGIYGGYTF.

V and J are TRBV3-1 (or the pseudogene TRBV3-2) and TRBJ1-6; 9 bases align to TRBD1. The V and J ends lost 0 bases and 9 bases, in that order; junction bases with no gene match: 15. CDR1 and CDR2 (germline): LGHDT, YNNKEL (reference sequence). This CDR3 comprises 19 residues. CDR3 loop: CASSQDRTNTQGAISPLHF. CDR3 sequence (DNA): TGTGCCAGCAGCCAAGATAGGACTAACACACAGGGGGCGATTTCACCCCTCCACTTT.

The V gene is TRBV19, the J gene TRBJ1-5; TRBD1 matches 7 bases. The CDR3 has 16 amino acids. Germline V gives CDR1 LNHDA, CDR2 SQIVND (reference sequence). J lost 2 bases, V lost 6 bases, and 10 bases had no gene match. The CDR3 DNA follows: TGTGCCAGTAGGAACAGGGGCGCCGGAGGCAATCAGCCCCAGCATTTT. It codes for CASRNRGAGGNQPQHF.

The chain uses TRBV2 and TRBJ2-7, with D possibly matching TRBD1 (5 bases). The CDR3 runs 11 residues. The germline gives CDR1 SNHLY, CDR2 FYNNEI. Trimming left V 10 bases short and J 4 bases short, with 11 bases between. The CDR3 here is CAISPGYEQYF. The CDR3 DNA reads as TGTGCCATCAGCCCAGGGTACGAGCAGTACTTC.

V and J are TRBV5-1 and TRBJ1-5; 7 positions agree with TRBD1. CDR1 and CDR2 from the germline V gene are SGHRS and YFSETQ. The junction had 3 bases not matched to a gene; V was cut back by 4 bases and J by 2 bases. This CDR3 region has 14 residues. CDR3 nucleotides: TGCGCCAGCAGCCGAACAGGGGGCAATCAGCCCCAGCATTTT. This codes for CASSRTGGNQPQHF.

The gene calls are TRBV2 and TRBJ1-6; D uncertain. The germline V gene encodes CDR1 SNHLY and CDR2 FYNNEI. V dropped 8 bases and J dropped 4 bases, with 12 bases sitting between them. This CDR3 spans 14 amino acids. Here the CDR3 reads CASLQRTYNSPLHF. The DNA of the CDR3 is TGTGCCAGCCTACAGAGAACTTATAATTCACCCCTCCACTTT.

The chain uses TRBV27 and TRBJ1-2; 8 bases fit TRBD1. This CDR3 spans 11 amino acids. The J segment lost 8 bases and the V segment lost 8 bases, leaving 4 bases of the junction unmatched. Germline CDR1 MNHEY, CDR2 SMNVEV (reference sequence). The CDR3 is CASQGARGYTF. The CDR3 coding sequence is TGTGCCAGCCAGGGGGCGCGGGGCTACACCTTC.

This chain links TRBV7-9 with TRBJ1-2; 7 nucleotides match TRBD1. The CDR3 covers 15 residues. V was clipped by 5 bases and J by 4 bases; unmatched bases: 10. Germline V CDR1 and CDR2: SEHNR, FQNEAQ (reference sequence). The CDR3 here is CASSPPGQNAYGYTF. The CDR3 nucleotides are TGTGCCAGCAGCCCCCCGGGACAGAACGCCTATGGCTACACCTTC.

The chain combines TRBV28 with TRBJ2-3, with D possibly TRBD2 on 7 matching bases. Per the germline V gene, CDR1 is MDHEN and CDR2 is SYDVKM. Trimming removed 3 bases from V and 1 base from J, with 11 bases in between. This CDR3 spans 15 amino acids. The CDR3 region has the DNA TGTGCCAGCAGTTTCCGGCGGGGGCGCACAGATACGCAGTATTTT. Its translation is CASSFRRGRTDTQYF.

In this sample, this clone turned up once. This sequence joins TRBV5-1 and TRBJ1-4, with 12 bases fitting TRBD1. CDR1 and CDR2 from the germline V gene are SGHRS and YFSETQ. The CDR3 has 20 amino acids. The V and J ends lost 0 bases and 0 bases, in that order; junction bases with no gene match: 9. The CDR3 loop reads CASSLGDRGHYLATNEKLFF. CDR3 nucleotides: TGCGCCAGCAGCTTGGGGGACAGGGGGCATTACCTGGCAACTAATGAAAAACTGTTTTTT.

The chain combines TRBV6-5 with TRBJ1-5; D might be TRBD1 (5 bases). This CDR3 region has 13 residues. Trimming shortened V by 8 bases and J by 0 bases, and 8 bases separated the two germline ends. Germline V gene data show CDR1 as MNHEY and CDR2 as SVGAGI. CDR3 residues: CASRQSSNQPQHF. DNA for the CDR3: TGTGCCAGCCGACAGTCTAGCAATCAGCCCCAGCATTTT.

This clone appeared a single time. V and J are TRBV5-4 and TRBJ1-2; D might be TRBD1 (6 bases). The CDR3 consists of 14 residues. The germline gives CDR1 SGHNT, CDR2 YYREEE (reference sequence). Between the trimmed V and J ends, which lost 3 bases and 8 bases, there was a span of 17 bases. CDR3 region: CASSSNSQGGGYTF. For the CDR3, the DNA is TGTGCCAGCAGCTCAAACTCACAGGGAGGGGGCTACACCTTC.

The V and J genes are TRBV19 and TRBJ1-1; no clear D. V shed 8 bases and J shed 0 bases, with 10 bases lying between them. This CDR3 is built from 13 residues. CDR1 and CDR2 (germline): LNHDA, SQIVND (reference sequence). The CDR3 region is CASWNSLNTEAFF. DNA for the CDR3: TGTGCCAGTTGGAACAGCCTGAACACTGAAGCTTTCTTT. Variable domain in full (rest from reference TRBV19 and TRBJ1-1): DGGITQSPKYLFRKEGQNVTLSCEQNLNHDAMYWYRQDPGQGLRLIYYSQIVNDFQKGDIAEGYSVSREKKESFPLTVTSAQKNPTAFYLCASWNSLNTEAFFGQGTRLTVV.

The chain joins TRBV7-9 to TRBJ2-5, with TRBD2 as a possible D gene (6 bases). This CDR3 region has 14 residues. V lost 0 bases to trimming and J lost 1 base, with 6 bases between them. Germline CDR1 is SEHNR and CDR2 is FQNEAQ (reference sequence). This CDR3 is CASSLAGGQETQYF. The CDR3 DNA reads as TGTGCCAGCAGCTTAGCGGGAGGCCAAGAGACCCAGTACTTC.

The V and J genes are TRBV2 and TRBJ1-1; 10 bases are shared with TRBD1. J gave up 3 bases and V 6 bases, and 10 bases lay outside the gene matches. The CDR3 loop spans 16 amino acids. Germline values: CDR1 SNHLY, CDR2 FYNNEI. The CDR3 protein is CASSLDRGTADTEAFF. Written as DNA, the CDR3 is TGTGCCAGCAGCCTGGACAGGGGGACGGCGGACACTGAAGCTTTCTTT. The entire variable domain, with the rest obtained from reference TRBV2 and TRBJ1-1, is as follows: EPEVTQTPSHQVTQMGQEVILRCVPISNHLYFYWYRQILGQKVEFLVSFYNNEISEKSEIFDDQFSVERPDGSNFTLKIRSTKLEDSAMYFCASSLDRGTADTEAFFGQGTRLTVV.

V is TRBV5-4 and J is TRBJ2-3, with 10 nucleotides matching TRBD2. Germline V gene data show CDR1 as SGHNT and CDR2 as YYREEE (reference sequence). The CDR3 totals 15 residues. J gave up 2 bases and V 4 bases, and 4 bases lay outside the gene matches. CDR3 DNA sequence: TGTGCCAGCAGCCCCGGGACTAGCGACACAGATACGCAGTATTTT. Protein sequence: CASSPGTSDTDTQYF.

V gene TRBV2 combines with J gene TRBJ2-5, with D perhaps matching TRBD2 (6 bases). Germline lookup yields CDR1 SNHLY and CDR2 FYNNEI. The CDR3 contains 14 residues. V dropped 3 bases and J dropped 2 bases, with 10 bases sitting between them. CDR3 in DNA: TGTGCCAGCAGTGATCGGGAGATTCAAGAGACCCAGTACTTC. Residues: CASSDREIQETQYF.

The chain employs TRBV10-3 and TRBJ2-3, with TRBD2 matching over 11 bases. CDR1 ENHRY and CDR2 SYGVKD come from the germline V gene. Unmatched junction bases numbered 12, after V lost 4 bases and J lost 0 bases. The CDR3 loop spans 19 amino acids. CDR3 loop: CAISGGLTSGNLSTDTQYF. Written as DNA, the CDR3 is TGTGCCATCAGTGGGGGGTTGACTAGCGGGAACCTTAGCACAGATACGCAGTATTTT.

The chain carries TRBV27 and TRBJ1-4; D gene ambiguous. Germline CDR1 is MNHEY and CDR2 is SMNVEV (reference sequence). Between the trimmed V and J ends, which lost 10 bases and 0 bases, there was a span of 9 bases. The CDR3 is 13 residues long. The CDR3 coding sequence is TGTGCCACCGCGGGAACAACTAATGAAAAACTGTTTTTT. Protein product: CATAGTTNEKLFF.